Below, 14 T cell receptor beta chains from the same sample are listed, as sequenced in a study of T-cell memory formation after mild COVID-19. TCRdb fed the 5' RACE reads into MiXCR, producing one record per CDR3 protein. There are 350,000 to 500,000 distinct CDR3 sequences in the sample; over 15% occur only once, and roughly 21% lies in the top ten. Sequenced material: PBMCs or a T cell subset sorted from them (not recorded which). The receptors derive from a man aged 18 to 29 who had mild COVID-19 (a few samples of this study predate the infection). Cell type and time point are not known.

The CDR3 nucleotides read TGTGCCAGCAGTTACTACCGGGACAGGGTTTTGGATACGCAGTATTTT. It encodes CASSYYRDRVLDTQYF. The rearrangement uses TRBV6-5 and TRBJ2-3, with 9 nucleotides matching TRBD1. The V gene's germline CDR1 is MNHEY and CDR2 SVGAGI. This CDR3 has 16 amino acids. V was clipped by 1 base and J by 6 bases; unmatched bases: 8.

The chain uses TRBV24-1 and TRBJ2-2; D call uncertain. The CDR3 consists of 16 residues. V gave up 3 bases and J gave up 4 bases, with 14 bases separating them. Germline lookup yields CDR1 KGHDR and CDR2 SFDVKD. The CDR3 sequence is CATSDPASPGTGELFF. CDR3 in DNA: TGTGCCACCAGTGATCCAGCCTCCCCGGGCACCGGGGAGCTGTTTTTT.

There are a few counts of this clonotype. The chain carries TRBV4-1 and TRBJ2-7, with 9 nucleotides matching TRBD2. The V gene end was trimmed by 4 bases and the J gene end by 6 bases; junction bases not matched to a gene: 13. Germline CDR1 and CDR2: MGHRA and YSYEKL. The CDR3 has 16 residues. CDR3 nucleotides: TGCGCCAGCAGCCGACCTTTTGCGGGGGGGCAATTCGAGCAGTACTTC. It codes for CASSRPFAGGQFEQYF.

The rearrangement links TRBV7-6 to TRBJ2-7; 7 bases match TRBD1. The germline gives CDR1 SGHVS, CDR2 FNYEAQ. The CDR3 covers 13 residues. J gave up 3 bases and V 4 bases, and 3 bases lay outside the gene matches. The CDR3 DNA follows: TGTGCCAGCAGCTCAGGACAGGACTACGAGCAGTACGTC. Translating it yields CASSSGQDYEQYV.

The chain uses TRBV7-9 and TRBJ2-1, with TRBD1 matching over 10 bases. Germline CDR1 reads SEHNR; CDR2 reads FQNEAQ (reference sequence). V lost 2 bases, J lost 4 bases, and 5 bases stayed unmatched. The CDR3 consists of 16 residues. CDR3 sequence: CASSLRGQGNYNEQFF. The CDR3 bases are TGTGCCAGCAGCTTAAGGGGACAGGGGAATTACAATGAGCAGTTCTTC.

The chain joins TRBV4-1 to TRBJ1-1; D is possibly TRBD1 (5 bases). In germline, CDR1 is MGHRA, CDR2 YSYEKL. V lost 0 bases and J 4 bases, leaving 15 bases between the germline ends. This CDR3 comprises 16 residues. The CDR3 DNA reads TGCGCCAGCAGCCAAGATGGATCAGGGTTTGCCACTGAAGCTTTCTTT. Translating it yields CASSQDGSGFATEAFF.

Here the CDR3 DNA reads TGTGCCAGCAGGAGACTAGCGGGGGGTATTTCCTACAATGAGCAGTTCTTC. This codes for CASRRLAGGISYNEQFF. The chain combines TRBV6-5 with TRBJ2-1; 13 nucleotides line up with TRBD2. Germline CDR1 reads MNHEY; CDR2 reads SVGAGI. The CDR3 contains 17 residues. J lost 1 base, V lost 6 bases, and 6 bases had no gene match.

There are a few counts of this clonotype. The chain joins TRBV5-1 to TRBJ1-1; D unclear. The V and J ends lost 4 bases and 8 bases respectively, with 24 bases between them. CDR3 size: 16 residues. Germline V gene data show CDR1 as SGHRS and CDR2 as YFSETQ. CDR3 sequence reads: CASSPPASGPVPEAFF. CDR3 nucleotides: TGCGCCAGCAGCCCGCCGGCGTCCGGGCCAGTCCCCGAAGCTTTCTTT. Variable domain in full (rest from reference TRBV5-1 and TRBJ1-1): KAGVTQTPRYLIKTRGQQVTLSCSPISGHRSVSWYQQTPGQGLQFLFEYFSETQRNKGNFPGRFSGRQFSNSRSEMNVSTLELGDSALYLCASSPPASGPVPEAFFGQGTRLTVV.

This clonotype was seen a few times. This chain links TRBV6-5 with TRBJ1-1, with 10 bases lining up with TRBD1. The CDR3 is 14 residues long. CDR1 is MNHEY, CDR2 SVGAGI, per germline. V lost 6 bases, J lost 3 bases, and 4 bases stayed unmatched. The DNA of the CDR3 is TGTGCCAGCAGGGAGGGACAGGGGCACACTGAAGCTTTCTTT. This codes for CASREGQGHTEAFF.

The chain is built from TRBV24-1 and TRBJ1-2, with TRBD1 as a possible D gene (6 bases). This CDR3 spans 13 amino acids. From germline, CDR1 is KGHDR and CDR2 SFDVKD. V lost 5 bases and J 9 bases, leaving 15 bases between the germline ends. CDR3 bases: TGTGCCACCAGTGGTCTCCAGGGGCAGAGCTACACCTTC. Amino acid sequence: CATSGLQGQSYTF.

In its sample, this clonotype was seen a few times. This rearrangement joins TRBV4-3 to TRBJ2-2; TRBD1 matches 7 bases. The CDR3 is made up of 15 amino acids. Unmatched junction bases numbered 6, after V lost 1 base and J lost 7 bases. Germline loops: CDR1 LGHNA, CDR2 YSLEER. The CDR3 protein is CASSQGRAGGGELFF. CDR3 DNA sequence: TGCGCCAGCAGCCAAGGCCGGGCAGGGGGCGGGGAGCTGTTTTTT.

This clonotype has just a few counts. The V call is TRBV4-1, the J call TRBJ1-6; 9 nucleotides align to TRBD1. The junction had 2 bases not matched to a gene; V was cut back by 4 bases and J by 7 bases. Germline V lookup: CDR1 MGHRA, CDR2 YSYEKL. CDR3 length: 14 residues. The CDR3 sequence is CASSRDRANSPLHF. The CDR3 DNA sequence: TGCGCCAGCAGCCGGGACAGGGCAAATTCACCCCTCCACTTT.

This clonotype was counted between two and nine times. CDR3 protein: CASSFPTPNTEAFF. For the CDR3, the DNA is TGTGCCAGCAGCTTCCCGACTCCGAACACTGAAGCTTTCTTT. This chain uses TRBV7-9 with TRBJ1-1; no firm D call. Germline lookup yields CDR1 SEHNR and CDR2 FQNEAQ (reference sequence). This CDR3 contains 14 residues. The V gene lost 3 bases and the J gene lost 1 base, with 9 bases spanning the gap. Filled out from reference TRBV7-9 and TRBJ1-1, the complete variable domain reads DTGVSQNPRHKITKRGQNVTFRCDPISEHNRLYWYRQTLGQGPEFLTYFQNEAQLEKSRLLSDRFSAERPKGSFSTLEIQRTEQGDSAMYLCASSFPTPNTEAFFGQGTRLTVV.

This clonotype has more than one count but fewer than ten. This chain uses TRBV12-5 with TRBJ1-6; no reliable D call. In germline, CDR1 is LGHNT, CDR2 FRNRAP. Trimming left V 1 base short and J 6 bases short, with 7 bases between. The CDR3 loop spans 14 amino acids. The CDR3 DNA reads as TGTGCTAGTGGTTTGGGAGGGATTAATTCACCCCTCCACTTT. Its protein is CASGLGGINSPLHF.